This TCR beta chain emerged from a study of blood T cell repertoires in COVID-19. Study overall: Donors in the United States, Italy and Spain gave samples during acute or convalescent COVID-19. T cells, B-cell-depleted T cells, or PBMCs supplied cDNA or gDNA.

The CDR3 has 16 residues. V gave up 1 base and J gave up 7 bases; unmatched junction bases: 10. Germline V gene lookup returns CDR1 SGHDT and CDR2 YYEEEE. In the original workflow: Scientists estimated how many nucleated cells there were by amplifying reference gene primers. Measured with immunoSEQ multiplex PCR; TCRdb has only the in-frame clones, and not every one. D and trimming were read from the DNA, whereas the V and J calls and clone size are those reported in that table. The sample includes about 130,000 clones, 80% to 90% of them seen just once. Sequenced input: peripheral blood. The rearrangement uses TRBV5-6 and TRBJ2-2; 7 nucleotides agree with TRBD2. The TCR was taken from a human donor in a cohort sampled during active COVID-19. The DNA of the CDR3 is TGTGCCAGCAGCTTGCTCGCGGGGGTCGGTGGCGGGGAGCTGTTTTTT. Amino acid sequence: CASSLLAGVGGGELFF.